The clone carrying this TCR beta chain was seen once. Its antigen is still unknown. The data belong to a study of T cells in localized non-small cell lung cancer. General study points: There were a median 57 of the top 100 tumor clones appearing in adjacent lung. The study found T cell clonality highest in uninvolved adjacent lung, above tumor.

CDR1 is GTSNPN, CDR2 SVGIG, per germline (reference sequence). Between the trimmed V and J ends, which lost 2 bases and 8 bases, there was a span of 11 bases. CDR3 length equals 12 residues. The repertoire was sequenced with immunoSEQ multiplex PCR; TCRdb's copy has only in-frame clones and lacks some. The table shows over 30,000 clones, with about 87% occurring only once. This TCR came from a woman aged 35-70 years with stage I lung adenocarcinoma. This material consisted of peripheral blood, taken before any cancer treatment. The rearrangement links TRBV30 to TRBJ2-3, with a possible D match to TRBD2 (7 bases). DNA of the CDR3: TGTGCCTGGAGTCCGGGGGGCGGTACGCAGTATTTT. This translates into CAWSPGGGTQYF.